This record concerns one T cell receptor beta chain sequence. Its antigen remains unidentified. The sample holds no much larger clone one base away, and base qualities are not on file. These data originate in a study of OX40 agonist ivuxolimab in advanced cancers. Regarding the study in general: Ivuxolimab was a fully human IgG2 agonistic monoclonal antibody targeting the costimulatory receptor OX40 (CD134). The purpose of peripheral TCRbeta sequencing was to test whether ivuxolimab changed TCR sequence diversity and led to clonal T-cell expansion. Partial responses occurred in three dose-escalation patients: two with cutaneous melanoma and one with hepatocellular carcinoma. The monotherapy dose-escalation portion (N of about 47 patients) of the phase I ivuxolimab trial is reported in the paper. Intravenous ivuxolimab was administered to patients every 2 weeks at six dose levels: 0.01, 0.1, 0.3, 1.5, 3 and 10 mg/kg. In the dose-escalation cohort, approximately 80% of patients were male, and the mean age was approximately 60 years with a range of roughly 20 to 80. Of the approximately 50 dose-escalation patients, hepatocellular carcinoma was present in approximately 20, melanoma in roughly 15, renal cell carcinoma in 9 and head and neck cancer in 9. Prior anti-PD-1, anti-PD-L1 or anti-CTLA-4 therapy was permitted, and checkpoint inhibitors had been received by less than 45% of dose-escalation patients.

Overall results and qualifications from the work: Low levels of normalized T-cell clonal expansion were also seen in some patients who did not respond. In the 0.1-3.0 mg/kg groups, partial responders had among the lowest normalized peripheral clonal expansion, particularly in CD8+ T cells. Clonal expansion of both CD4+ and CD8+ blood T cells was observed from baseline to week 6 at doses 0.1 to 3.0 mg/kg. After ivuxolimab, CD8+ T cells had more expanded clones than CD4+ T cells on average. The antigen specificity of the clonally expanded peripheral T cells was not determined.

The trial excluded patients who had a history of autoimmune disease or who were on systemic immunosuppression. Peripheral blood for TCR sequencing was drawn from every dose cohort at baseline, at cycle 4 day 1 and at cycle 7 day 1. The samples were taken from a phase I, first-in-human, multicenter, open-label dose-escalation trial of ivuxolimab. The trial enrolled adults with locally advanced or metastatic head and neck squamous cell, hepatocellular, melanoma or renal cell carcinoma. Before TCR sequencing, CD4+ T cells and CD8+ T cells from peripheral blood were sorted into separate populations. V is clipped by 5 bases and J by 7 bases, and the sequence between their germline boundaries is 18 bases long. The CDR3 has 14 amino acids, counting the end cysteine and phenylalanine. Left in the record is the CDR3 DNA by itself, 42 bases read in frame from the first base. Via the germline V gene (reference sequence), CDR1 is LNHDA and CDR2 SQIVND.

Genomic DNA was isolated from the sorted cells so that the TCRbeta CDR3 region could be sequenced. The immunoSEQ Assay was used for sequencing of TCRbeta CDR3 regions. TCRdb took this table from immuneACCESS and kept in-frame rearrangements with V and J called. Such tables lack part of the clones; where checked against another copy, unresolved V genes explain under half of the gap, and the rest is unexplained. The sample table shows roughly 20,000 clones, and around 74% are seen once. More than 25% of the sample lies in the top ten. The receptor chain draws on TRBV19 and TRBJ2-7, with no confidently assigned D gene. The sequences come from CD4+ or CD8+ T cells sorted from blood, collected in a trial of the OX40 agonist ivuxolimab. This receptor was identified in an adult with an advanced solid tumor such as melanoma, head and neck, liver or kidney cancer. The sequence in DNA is TGTGCCAGTAGTTTCCAGACTGGCTTTGGGGAGCAGTACTTC. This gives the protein CASSFQTGFGEQYF.